This entry lists 12 T cell receptor beta chains sequenced from one sample in a study of beta chain features in type 1 diabetes (dated by TCRdb to 2017 to 2018). Libraries came from the immunoSEQ multiplex PCR assay. The entire isolated RNA was reverse transcribed using the High Capacity cDNA Reverse Transcription Kit, and thus expressed TCRB transcripts were sequenced. TCRdb holds this immuneACCESS table with in-frame rearrangements only. Some clones are missing; in checked studies, unresolved V genes explain under half, and the rest has no known cause. This sample lists fewer than 200,000 clones; about 8.1% were detected once. The ten largest make up about 0.6% of the sample. Sequenced material: central memory CD4+ T cells from blood. The receptor set was obtained from a young man in good health.

In this sample, this clone turned up a few times. The V call is TRBV6-1, the J call TRBJ2-7; maybe TRBD1 (6 bases). Germline-derived CDR1 and CDR2 are MNHNS and SASEGT. This CDR3 has 15 amino acids. The V end lost 6 bases, the J end lost 0 bases, and 15 bases lay between the germline ends. CDR3 amino acids: CASRKGVQDSYEQYF. The CDR3 bases are TGTGCCAGCAGGAAGGGGGTCCAGGACTCCTACGAGCAGTACTTC.

The chain has TRBV5-4 and TRBJ2-1; 13 nucleotides align to TRBD2. Germline V gene data show CDR1 as SGHNT and CDR2 as YYREEE (reference sequence). CDR3 length: 15 amino acids. The V segment lost 6 bases and the J segment 4 bases; nucleotides outside the gene matches: 4. CDR3 in amino acids: CASNPGLAGYNEQFF. CDR3 nucleotide sequence: TGTGCCAGCAATCCGGGACTAGCGGGGTACAATGAGCAGTTCTTC.

This clone appeared a few times. V is TRBV11-2 and J is TRBJ2-1; possibly TRBD1 for D (6 bases). The V gene lost 3 bases and the J gene lost 7 bases, with 10 bases spanning the gap. The CDR3 spans 13 residues. Germline V gene data show CDR1 as SGHAT and CDR2 as FQNNGV. For the CDR3, the DNA is TGTGCCAGCAGCTTCTCAGGGGTAAATGAGCAGTTCTTC. It encodes CASSFSGVNEQFF.

There are a few counts of this clone. This chain joins TRBV30 and TRBJ1-1; 11 bases are shared with TRBD1. Germline assignment: CDR1 GTSNPN and CDR2 SVGIG (reference sequence). The CDR3 is made up of 16 amino acids. After removal of 5 bases from V and 2 bases from J, the junction contained 10 bases not matched to a gene. The CDR3 loop reads CAWGMDRGPGNTEAFF. Written as DNA, the CDR3 is TGTGCCTGGGGGATGGACAGGGGGCCTGGTAACACTGAAGCTTTCTTT.

The sample holds a few counts of this clone. The gene calls are TRBV28 and TRBJ1-2; 8 bases fit TRBD1. V lost 6 bases, J lost 4 bases, and 7 bases stayed unmatched. This CDR3 contains 14 residues. Germline assignment: CDR1 MDHEN and CDR2 SYDVKM. The CDR3 sequence: CASRSSGGVYGYTF. CDR3 bases: TGTGCCAGCAGGTCCTCAGGGGGCGTCTATGGCTACACCTTC.

This chain links TRBV7-3 with TRBJ1-1, with 11 bases fitting TRBD1. V lost 5 bases, J lost 6 bases, and 5 bases stayed unmatched. CDR3 size: 14 residues. Looked up from germline, CDR1 is SGHTA and CDR2 is FQGTGA. CDR3 coding DNA: TGTGCCAGCAGCGTCACGGGACAGGGGGCTGAAGCTTTCTTT. This codes for CASSVTGQGAEAFF.

This clone was counted a single time. This chain connects TRBV7-2 to TRBJ2-3, with TRBD2 as a possible D gene (7 bases). V dropped 5 bases and J dropped 2 bases, with 17 bases sitting between them. The CDR3 sequence is 16 residues long. CDR1 is SGHTA, CDR2 FQGNSA, per germline. The DNA of the CDR3 is TGTGCCAGCAGCCTGATCGGGGGGCTGGTCACAGATACGCAGTATTTT. This gives the protein CASSLIGGLVTDTQYF.

This clone was detected only a few times. The V gene is TRBV6-5, the J gene TRBJ1-5, with D possibly TRBD1 on 5 matching bases. This CDR3 region has 14 residues. With 2 bases removed from V and 6 bases from J, the gap between germline ends came to 11 bases. The germline gives CDR1 MNHEY, CDR2 SVGAGI. The CDR3 sequence: CASSYSRGTQPQHF. The CDR3 nucleotides read TGTGCCAGCAGTTACAGTCGGGGGACTCAGCCCCAGCATTTT.

The chain employs TRBV7-2 and TRBJ1-1; no reliable D call. The CDR3 has 16 amino acids. Germline V gene sequence: CDR1 SGHTA, CDR2 FQGNSA. The germline V and J ends were trimmed by 5 bases and 1 base, with 17 bases remaining between them. The CDR3 nucleotides read TGTGCCAGCAGCCCTCGACCGGCGGGAGCGAACACTGAAGCTTTCTTT. Protein product: CASSPRPAGANTEAFF. Variable domain in full (rest from reference TRBV7-2 and TRBJ1-1): GAGVSQSPSNKVTEKGKDVELRCDPISGHTALYWYRQSLGQGLEFLIYFQGNSAPDKSGLPSDRFSAERTGGSVSTLTIQRTQQEDSAVYLCASSPRPAGANTEAFFGQGTRLTVV.

This clone came up a few times. V and J are TRBV29-1 and TRBJ2-6, with TRBD1 as a possible D gene (5 bases). The V end lost 5 bases, the J end lost 0 bases, and 8 bases lay between the germline ends. The germline V gene encodes CDR1 SQVTM and CDR2 ANQGSEA. The CDR3 sequence is 14 residues long. CDR3 in DNA: TGCAGCGTTACACAGGACTCTGGGGCCAACGTCCTGACTTTC. It translates to CSVTQDSGANVLTF.

The CDR3 bases are TGCGCCAGCAGCTCTTTAGCGGGAGGGGCCTACAATGAGCAGTTCTTC. Translated, it gives CASSSLAGGAYNEQFF. The rearrangement uses TRBV5-1 and TRBJ2-1, with TRBD2 matching 11 bases. The germline CDR1 and CDR2 sequences are SGHRS and YFSETQ. Trimming cost V 3 bases and J 2 bases; bases outside gene matches: 4. The CDR3 is 16 amino acids.

This clone was recorded many times. J is TRBJ2-1 and V is TRBV4-3; D perhaps matches TRBD2 (6 bases). The CDR3 runs to 16 residues. The V end was cut by 0 bases, the J end by 3 bases, with 12 bases between. In germline, CDR1 is LGHNA, CDR2 YSLEER. The CDR3, as DNA: TGCGCCAGCAGCCAAGATAGGGGACTCTTCTACAATGAGCAGTTCTTC. This encodes CASSQDRGLFYNEQFF.